The 7 T cell receptor beta chains below were found in one sample sequenced in a study of blood T cell repertoires in COVID-19. Clones were sequenced by immunoSEQ multiplex PCR, and TCRdb holds only the in-frame ones, with some missing. The sample has over 450,000 clones; about 89% are singletons. The specimen was peripheral blood. These receptors were obtained from a woman aged 50 to 60 with COVID-19, enrolled during active disease.

The CDR3 DNA sequence: TGTGCCAGCAGTTTCTCGATTTCGGCTGAAGCTTTCTTT. Encoded protein: CASSFSISAEAFF. The chain couples TRBV28 to TRBJ1-1, with unresolved D. Germline CDR1 is MDHEN and CDR2 is SYDVKM. The CDR3 spans 13 residues. Trimming left V 3 bases short and J 6 bases short, with 11 bases between.

The V call is TRBV5-5, the J call TRBJ2-3; TRBD2 matches 15 bases. With V trimmed by 3 bases and J by 6 bases, 5 bases remained unmatched. Germline V gives CDR1 SGHKS, CDR2 YYEKEE (reference sequence). This CDR3 has 16 amino acids. CDR3 region: CASSWGLAGGADTQYF. CDR3 nucleotide sequence: TGTGCCAGCAGCTGGGGACTAGCGGGGGGAGCTGATACGCAGTATTTT.

V gene TRBV6-1 combines with J gene TRBJ2-7; D is perhaps TRBD1 (5 bases). There are 16 residues in the CDR3. Germline assignment: CDR1 MNHNS and CDR2 SASEGT. V was trimmed by 2 bases and J by 5 bases, leaving 19 bases between them. In DNA, the CDR3 is TGTGCCAGCAGTGAATCTTCTACTACAGGAGCAGACGAGCAGTACTTC. Encoded protein: CASSESSTTGADEQYF.

The rearrangement joins TRBV9 to TRBJ1-1; D not certain. The V end lost 0 bases, the J end lost 5 bases, and 8 bases lay between the germline ends. CDR1 SGDLS and CDR2 YYNGEE come from the germline V gene. The CDR3 contains 13 residues. The CDR3 sequence is CASSVDQRTEAFF. The CDR3 DNA reads as TGTGCCAGCAGCGTAGACCAGCGGACTGAAGCTTTCTTT.

The CDR3 sequence: CATSLRTLAYEQYF. DNA of the CDR3: TGTGCCACCAGCCTCAGGACATTAGCCTACGAGCAGTACTTC. The chain is built from TRBV15 and TRBJ2-7; D is perhaps TRBD1 (5 bases). The CDR3 is 14 amino acids. V was clipped by 5 bases and J by 2 bases, with 13 bases between them. The germline gives CDR1 LNHNV, CDR2 YYDKDF (reference sequence).

This clone has a single count. The chain has TRBV6-5 and TRBJ1-6, with TRBD1 matching 9 bases. Germline-derived CDR1 and CDR2 are MNHEY and SVGAGI. V gave up 2 bases and J gave up 5 bases; unmatched junction bases: 4. This CDR3 has 16 amino acids. Written as DNA, the CDR3 is TGTGCCAGCAGTTACATGGGACAGGGAAATAATTCACCCCTCCACTTT. Protein sequence: CASSYMGQGNNSPLHF.

The genes are TRBV6-2 or TRBV6-3 and TRBJ1-1, with 7 bases matching TRBD1. There are 17 residues in the CDR3. The V gene end was trimmed by 6 bases and the J gene end by 5 bases; junction bases not matched to a gene: 18. Germline CDR1 MNHEY, CDR2 SVGEGT. The chain's CDR3 is CASSPTPRQGRFTEAFF. The CDR3 DNA is TGTGCCAGCAGCCCTACCCCGAGACAGGGCCGTTTTACTGAAGCTTTCTTT.